The next 10 T cell receptor beta chains were all read from a single sample in a study of OX40 agonist ivuxolimab in advanced cancers. Sequenced by immunoSEQ multiplex PCR; TCRdb stores in-frame clones only, minus some. This sample has tens of thousands of clones; about three quarters occur once, and the top ten carry approximately 24%. Sample: CD4+ or CD8+ T cells sorted from blood, taken in a trial of the OX40 agonist ivuxolimab. These TCRs come from an adult with an advanced solid tumor such as melanoma, head and neck, liver or kidney cancer.

V and J are TRBV19 and TRBJ2-5; D is perhaps TRBD1 (5 bases). The DNA matches TRBJ2-7 better at its end, which makes the J call doubtful. Looked up from germline, CDR1 is LNHDA and CDR2 is SQIVND (reference sequence). CDR3 length: 13 residues. The CDR3 sequence is CASSRQGMYEQYF. CDR3 nucleotides: TGTGCCAGTAGTAGGCAGGGAATGTACGAGCAGTACTTC.

The CDR3 reads CASSQGIRETQYF. The CDR3 DNA reads as TGTGCCAGCAGCCAAGGGATACGGGAGACCCAGTACTTC. V usage is TRBV14 and J usage is TRBJ2-5; D uncertain. Germline CDR1 SGHDN, CDR2 FVKESK. V lost 1 base and J lost 5, with 8 bases in between. The CDR3 spans 13 residues.

This clone has more than one count but fewer than ten. V usage is TRBV20-1 and J usage is TRBJ1-2; D is undetermined. The V gene's germline CDR1 is DFQATT and CDR2 SNEGSKA (reference sequence). The CDR3 runs 10 residues. V was cut by 5 bases and J by 8 bases, with 9 bases left in between. The CDR3 DNA reads TGCAGTGCTGGCGTCAGGGGCTACACCTTC. Its protein product is CSAGVRGYTF.

The CDR3 coding sequence is TGTGCCAGCAGTGGGGGGTTGGGCACAGATACGCAGTATTTT. It encodes CASSGGLGTDTQYF. The chain employs TRBV6-5 and TRBJ2-3; TRBD2 might be the D (6 bases). Trimming took 5 bases from V and 1 from J, leaving 10 bases between them. This CDR3 has 14 amino acids. Germline loops: CDR1 MNHEY, CDR2 SVGAGI.

This clone turned up a few times. J is TRBJ2-7 and V is TRBV12-1; TRBD2 is the table's D call and was not checked against the DNA. TRBV12-1 is a pseudogene. This CDR3 has 12 residues. CDR3 sequence (DNA): TGTGCCAGCACCTCCGACTGCTACGAGCAGTACTTC. The encoded protein is CASTSDCYEQYF.

The V call is TRBV5-4, the J call TRBJ2-7, with unresolved D. CDR3 size: 13 residues. The V gene lost 5 bases and the J gene lost 4 bases, with 13 bases spanning the gap. Germline lookup yields CDR1 SGHNT and CDR2 YYREEE (reference sequence). The CDR3 bases are TGTGCCAGCAGAAATTCAGGCCGATACGAGCAGTACTTC. Protein sequence: CASRNSGRYEQYF.

Note on this clone: Other DNA sequences from this sample encode an identical CDR3 as well. The V call is TRBV5-1, the J call TRBJ1-3; D is unclear. This CDR3 has 14 residues. V was shortened by 0 bases and J by 1 base, with 5 bases between the two germline ends. Looked up from germline, CDR1 is SGHRS and CDR2 is YFSETQ. CDR3 in amino acids: CASSLEGSGNTIYF. In nucleotides, the CDR3 is TGCGCCAGCAGCTTGGAGGGATCTGGAAACACCATATATTTT.

The CDR3 nucleotides read TGTGCCAGTAGTATGGGGTCGGGTGGTAATCAGCCCCAGCATTTT. Protein: CASSMGSGGNQPQHF. This chain links TRBV19 with TRBJ1-5; D unresolved. Trimming stripped 3 bases from V and 4 bases from J, with 13 bases between. This CDR3 has 15 residues. In germline, CDR1 is LNHDA, CDR2 SQIVND (reference sequence). The whole variable domain, filled in from reference TRBV19 and TRBJ1-5, reads DGGITQSPKYLFRKEGQNVTLSCEQNLNHDAMYWYRQDPGQGLRLIYYSQIVNDFQKGDIAEGYSVSREKKESFPLTVTSAQKNPTAFYLCASSMGSGGNQPQHFGDGTRLSIL.

This chain links TRBV10-1 with TRBJ2-2; 7 bases are shared with TRBD2. Per germline, CDR1 WNHNN and CDR2 SYGVQD (reference sequence). This CDR3 has 15 amino acids. Trimming at V came to 2 bases and at J to 2 bases, leaving 2 bases not matched to a gene. For the CDR3, the DNA is TGCGCCAGCAGTGAGACGGGAGGTAACACCGGGGAGCTGTTTTTT. It translates to CASSETGGNTGELFF.

This clone was picked up a small number of times. The chain is built from TRBV30 and TRBJ1-1; D not resolved. V lost 3 bases to trimming and J lost 4 bases, with 15 bases between them. In germline, CDR1 is GTSNPN, CDR2 SVGIG (reference sequence). The CDR3 is 14 residues long. The CDR3 nucleotides read TGTGCCTGGAGGAAACAGACCACAACCACTGAAGCTTTCTTT. Residues: CAWRKQTTTTEAFF.